This T cell receptor beta chain originates from a study of CD8+ T cells in alopecia areata. Overall study results and limits: Between patients, shared TCR sequences were less clear than in mice. This was possibly due in part to HLA diversity in the patient population. In scalp samples, resident alphabeta T cells of normal skin are also sequenced.

The authors sorted CD4+ and CD8+ T cells from PBMCs. As regards this clone: What it binds is not known.

RNA was isolated and reverse transcribed to cDNA, the sequencing template. Here immunoSEQ multiplex PCR was the method, and the copy in TCRdb shows in-frame clones only, minus some. The data show 150,000 or so clones, roughly 50% seen once. The CDR3 is 17 amino acids. Germline-derived CDR1 and CDR2 are SEHNR and FQNEAQ (reference sequence). Trimming cost V 1 base and J 4 bases, with 16 bases left between them. The sample comprised CD4+ T cells sorted from blood. This clonotype was sampled from a human donor in good health. The gene calls are TRBV7-9 and TRBJ1-4; no clear D gene. The CDR3 DNA is TGTGCCAGCAGCTTAGGAGGAGGAAGGCGGAATAATGAAAAACTGTTTTTT. Translated: CASSLGGGRRNNEKLFF. Using reference TRBV7-9 and TRBJ1-4 for the parts outside the CDR3, the full variable domain is DTGVSQNPRHKITKRGQNVTFRCDPISEHNRLYWYRQTLGQGPEFLTYFQNEAQLEKSRLLSDRFSAERPKGSFSTLEIQRTEQGDSAMYLCASSLGGGRRNNEKLFFGSGTQLSVL.